The next 23 T cell receptor beta chains were all read from a single sample in a study of blood T cell repertoires in COVID-19 (dated by TCRdb to 2020 to 2021). Libraries were made using the immunoSEQ multiplex PCR assay. This immuneACCESS table, as held by TCRdb, lists in-frame sequences with V and J called but not all clones. Of the missing ones, under half trace to an unresolved V gene in checked studies; the others have no known cause. For this sample there are hundreds of thousands of clones; roughly 85% appear just once. Approximately 18% of the sample is taken by the ten largest. The sequencing sample was made of PBMCs or T cells enriched from blood (not recorded which). All receptors derive from a middle-aged man who had recovered from COVID-19.

The chain links TRBV10-3 to TRBJ2-7, with 9 bases identical to TRBD1. This CDR3 is built from 14 residues. Germline V gives CDR1 ENHRY, CDR2 SYGVKD. J lost 6 bases, V lost 3 bases, and 6 bases had no gene match. The CDR3 sequence: CAISDPTGGVEQYF. The CDR3 DNA is TGTGCCATCAGTGACCCGACAGGGGGGGTCGAGCAGTACTTC.

The chain uses TRBV6-5 and TRBJ2-3, with 8 bases aligning to TRBD1. The germline V gene encodes CDR1 MNHEY and CDR2 SVGAGI. The CDR3 spans 15 residues. V trimming: 4 bases; J trimming: 3 bases; junction bases outside the gene matches: 6. The CDR3 DNA is TGTGCCAGCAGTTTCAGGGGGCCTTGGACAGATACGCAGTATTTT. Translated, it gives CASSFRGPWTDTQYF.

The CDR3 nucleotides are TGTGCCAGCAGACCTACTTTTAGAGACAGGGGAAATGAAAAACTGTTTTTT. Its translation is CASRPTFRDRGNEKLFF. The V and J genes are TRBV21-1 and TRBJ1-4; TRBD1 is the table's D call, not checked against the DNA. TRBV21-1 is a pseudogene locus. The CDR3 is 17 residues long.

This clone occurred a few times. The chain links TRBV29-1 to TRBJ2-1, with D possibly TRBD1 on 6 matching bases. Germline loops: CDR1 SQVTM, CDR2 ANQGSEA. V was pared by 4 bases and J by 6 bases, with 10 bases between. This CDR3 has 12 residues. The CDR3 bases are TGCAGCGTTGCCGGGACATCCAATGAGCAGTTCTTC. This codes for CSVAGTSNEQFF.

V usage is TRBV7-2 and J usage is TRBJ2-7; 13 bases are a match to TRBD2. The CDR3 contains 14 residues. With V trimmed by 4 bases and J by 4 bases, 1 base remained unmatched. Germline values: CDR1 SGHTA, CDR2 FQGNSA. CDR3 bases: TGTGCCAGCAGCTCGACTAGCGGGAGGTACGAGCAGTACTTC. This encodes CASSSTSGRYEQYF.

This clone was detected once. V usage is TRBV4-1 and J usage is TRBJ1-2, with 9 positions matching TRBD1. Germline V gene lookup returns CDR1 MGHRA and CDR2 YSYEKL. There are 14 residues in the CDR3. The J segment lost 3 bases and the V segment lost 4 bases, leaving 3 bases of the junction unmatched. The CDR3 sequence: CASSPDRGDYGYTF. As DNA, the CDR3 is TGCGCCAGCAGCCCGGACAGGGGAGACTATGGCTACACCTTC.

The DNA for the CDR3 is TGTGCCAGCAGCCTCATCGGGGACAGACCTGGGTATCAGCCCCAGCATTTT. Its protein product is CASSLIGDRPGYQPQHF. The chain joins TRBV7-8 to TRBJ1-5; TRBD1 matches at 7 bases. Trimming cost V 5 bases and J 5 bases; bases outside gene matches: 15. Germline loops: CDR1 SGHVS, CDR2 FQNEAQ. This CDR3 has 17 amino acids.

This rearrangement joins TRBV28 to TRBJ2-7; TRBD2 aligns across 8 bases. Losses at the gene ends were 10 bases for V and 2 bases for J; bases not matched to a gene: 4. The CDR3 totals 12 residues. Germline V gene lookup returns CDR1 MDHEN and CDR2 SYDVKM. The CDR3 DNA reads as TGTGCCATCGGGGGGGGCACCTACGAGCAGTACTTC. Protein product: CAIGGGTYEQYF.

In its sample, this clone was seen a few times. V and J are TRBV7-3 and TRBJ2-5; D perhaps matches TRBD2 (5 bases). Germline assignment: CDR1 SGHTA and CDR2 FQGTGA. V was clipped by 5 bases and J by 6 bases, with 13 bases between them. This CDR3 comprises 13 residues. For the CDR3, the DNA is TGTGCCAGCAGCGCCTCAGCGGACCAGACCCAGTACTTC. This encodes CASSASADQTQYF.

The chain employs TRBV5-6 and TRBJ1-2, with D unresolved. Trimming cost V 5 bases and J 4 bases, with 15 bases left between them. Germline assignment: CDR1 SGHDT and CDR2 YYEEEE. This CDR3 region has 14 residues. CDR3 nucleotide sequence: TGTGCCAGCAGACCCCGGCGGGTCTCCTATGGCTACACCTTC. Translation gives CASRPRRVSYGYTF.

The chain joins TRBV11-1 to TRBJ2-7, with TRBD2 identical over 8 bases. Per germline, CDR1 SGHAT and CDR2 FQDESV (reference sequence). This CDR3 contains 15 residues. With V trimmed by 4 bases and J by 5 bases, 10 bases remained unmatched. This CDR3 reads CASSSGLVYNHEQYF. The CDR3 DNA reads as TGTGCCAGCAGCTCGGGACTAGTGTATAACCACGAGCAGTACTTC. Using reference TRBV11-1 and TRBJ2-7 for the parts outside the CDR3, the full variable domain is EAEVAQSPRYKITEKSQAVAFWCDPISGHATLYWYRQILGQGPELLVQFQDESVVDDSQLPKDRFSAERLKGVDSTLKIQPAELGDSAMYLCASSSGLVYNHEQYFGPGTRLTVT.

This chain connects TRBV7-2 to TRBJ2-5, with TRBD2 identical over 8 bases. With 10 bases clipped from V and 2 bases from J, the junction kept 12 bases outside the gene matches. Germline CDR1 and CDR2: SGHTA and FQGNSA. The CDR3 contains 15 residues. The CDR3 nucleotides read TGTGCCACCTCACTACTAGCGGCCCCACAAGAGACCCAGTACTTC. Its translation is CATSLLAAPQETQYF.

The genes are TRBV10-2 and TRBJ1-4; 8 bases match TRBD1. Losses at the gene ends were 6 bases for V and 7 bases for J; bases not matched to a gene: 4. Germline-derived CDR1 and CDR2 are WSHSY and SAAADI. The CDR3 consists of 13 residues. The CDR3, as DNA: TGCGCCAGCAGAACGGGACAGGTTGAAAAACTGTTTTTT. Translated: CASRTGQVEKLFF.

The chain joins TRBV9 to TRBJ2-7; the match to TRBD1 covers 8 bases. Germline CDR1 SGDLS, CDR2 YYNGEE. The CDR3 contains 15 residues. J gave up 4 bases and V 4 bases, and 10 bases lay outside the gene matches. CDR3 nucleotide sequence: TGTGCCAGCAGCCGGAAAGGACAGGGTATATACGAGCAGTACTTC. This encodes CASSRKGQGIYEQYF.

V is TRBV5-4 and J is TRBJ2-2; 7 bases are a match to TRBD2. Unmatched junction bases numbered 13, after V lost 4 bases and J lost 7 bases. The germline CDR1 and CDR2 sequences are SGHNT and YYREEE (reference sequence). The CDR3 totals 16 residues. The DNA for the CDR3 is TGTGCCAGCAGCCAGGAAGGCGGGAGTCGGGGCGGGGAGCTGTTTTTT. Protein: CASSQEGGSRGGELFF. Full variable domain (rest looked up from reference TRBV5-4 and TRBJ2-2): ETGVTQSPTHLIKTRGQQVTLRCSSQSGHNTVSWYQQALGQGPQFIFQYYREEENGRGNFPPRFSGLQFPNYSSELNVNALELDDSALYLCASSQEGGSRGGELFFGEGSRLTVL.

This clone showed up just a few times. The V call is TRBV24-1, the J call TRBJ2-7; 9 bases fit TRBD1. Germline CDR1 reads KGHDR; CDR2 reads SFDVKD. After removal of 3 bases from V and 7 bases from J, the junction contained 6 bases not matched to a gene. The length of the CDR3 is 14 residues. This CDR3 is CATSDTGTGREQYF. As DNA, the CDR3 is TGTGCCACCAGTGATACCGGGACAGGGCGAGAGCAGTACTTC.

The rearrangement links TRBV19 to TRBJ1-1; 8 bases line up with TRBD1. In germline, CDR1 is LNHDA, CDR2 SQIVND (reference sequence). The junction had 1 base not matched to a gene; V was cut back by 4 bases and J by 3 bases. The CDR3 is 13 amino acids. CDR3 in DNA: TGTGCCAGTAGTAAGGACAGGGACACTGAAGCTTTCTTT. This sequence encodes CASSKDRDTEAFF. The complete variable domain, with remaining parts taken from reference TRBV19 and TRBJ1-1, reads DGGITQSPKYLFRKEGQNVTLSCEQNLNHDAMYWYRQDPGQGLRLIYYSQIVNDFQKGDIAEGYSVSREKKESFPLTVTSAQKNPTAFYLCASSKDRDTEAFFGQGTRLTVV.

The chain combines TRBV2 with TRBJ2-1, with 9 bases identical to TRBD2. Germline V gene sequence: CDR1 SNHLY, CDR2 FYNNEI. The CDR3 contains 16 residues. V gave up 4 bases and J gave up 6 bases; unmatched junction bases: 10. CDR3 protein: CASSGDRLAVSNEQFF. The CDR3 DNA reads TGTGCCAGCAGTGGAGATAGACTAGCGGTGTCCAATGAGCAGTTCTTC.

This clone was detected once. The chain carries TRBV5-1 and TRBJ1-5; the D gene is possibly TRBD1 (6 bases). The CDR3 extends over 15 amino acids. V gave up 4 bases and J gave up 1 base, with 12 bases separating them. In germline, CDR1 is SGHRS, CDR2 YFSETQ. The CDR3 protein is CASSPDGQSNQPQHF. The CDR3 nucleotides read TGCGCCAGCAGCCCGGACGGACAGAGCAATCAGCCCCAGCATTTT. The full variable domain, with the rest looked up from reference TRBV5-1 and TRBJ1-5, is KAGVTQTPRYLIKTRGQQVTLSCSPISGHRSVSWYQQTPGQGLQFLFEYFSETQRNKGNFPGRFSGRQFSNSRSEMNVSTLELGDSALYLCASSPDGQSNQPQHFGDGTRLSIL.

V and J are TRBV11-2 and TRBJ1-4; D remains ambiguous. Trimming removed 1 base from V and 14 bases from J, with 14 bases in between. The CDR3 has 13 residues. Per the germline V gene, CDR1 is SGHAT and CDR2 is FQNNGV. DNA of the CDR3: TGTGCCAGCAGCTTAGCTCTGGGAGGAGGGCTGTTTTTT. Its translation is CASSLALGGGLFF.

This clone appeared once. The rearrangement links TRBV10-2 to TRBJ2-7; TRBD2 might be the D (6 bases). This CDR3 contains 14 residues. Germline V gene lookup returns CDR1 WSHSY and CDR2 SAAADI. The V end lost 4 bases, the J end lost 4 bases, and 14 bases lay between the germline ends. CDR3 sequence: CASSVGGMGYEQYF. DNA of the CDR3: TGCGCCAGCAGTGTTGGAGGGATGGGATACGAGCAGTACTTC.

The gene calls are TRBV29-1 and TRBJ2-5, with a possible D match to TRBD2 (6 bases). The germline CDR1 and CDR2 sequences are SQVTM and ANQGSEA. V gave up 3 bases and J gave up 2 bases, with 13 bases separating them. The CDR3 totals 14 residues. CDR3 nucleotide sequence: TGCAGCGTTGAGAACCGACTAGTTCAAGAGACCCAGTACTTC. Protein sequence: CSVENRLVQETQYF. Combining the CDR3 with reference TRBV29-1 and TRBJ2-5 gives the whole variable domain SAVISQKPSRDICQRGTSLTIQCQVDSQVTMMFWYRQQPGQSLTLIATANQGSEATYESGFVIDKFPISRPNLTFSTLTVSNMSPEDSSIYLCSVENRLVQETQYFGPGTRLLVL.

The J gene is TRBJ2-3, the V gene TRBV6-5, with a possible D match to TRBD2 (5 bases). V was trimmed by 4 bases and J by 4 bases, leaving 9 bases between them. Looked up from germline, CDR1 is MNHEY and CDR2 is SVGAGI. CDR3 length equals 13 residues. The CDR3 reads CASSLTDSDTQYF. CDR3 coding DNA: TGTGCCAGCAGTTTGACGGACTCAGATACGCAGTATTTT.